These 9 T cell receptor beta chains came from one sample sequenced in a study of a mutant IDH1 vaccine in newly diagnosed glioma. This table comes from immunoSEQ multiplex PCR, and its TCRdb copy is limited to in-frame clones, with some not included. Of 110,000 or so clones in the sample, roughly 90% were seen once. Time point defined: week 11, during vaccination. Each dose delivered 300 ug of mutant IDH1 20-mer peptide subcutaneously with imiquimod. Their recognized antigens are unknown. The specimen was PBMCs, collected from a glioma patient whose treatment included an IDH1 peptide vaccine. These receptor sequences come from a woman aged 50 to 60 with glioma.

V usage is TRBV16 and J usage is TRBJ2-1; 8 bases are a match to TRBD1. J lost 2 bases, V lost 4 bases, and 4 bases had no gene match. The CDR3 length is 15 residues. CDR1 is KGHSY, CDR2 FQNENV, per germline. As DNA, the CDR3 is TGTGCCAGCAGCCTTGGGACAGGAGCCTACAATGAGCAGTTCTTC. This gives the protein CASSLGTGAYNEQFF.

V and J are TRBV5-4 and TRBJ2-5, with 8 bases fitting TRBD1. The DNA matches TRBJ2-7 better at its end, which makes the J call doubtful. The CDR3 is 14 amino acids. The germline CDR1 and CDR2 sequences are SGHNT and YYREEE (reference sequence). The CDR3 sequence is CASSSPGQGYEQYF. The CDR3 bases are TGTGCCAGCAGCTCACCTGGACAGGGCTACGAGCAGTACTTC.

On this clone itself: This CDR3 is also generated by other DNA sequences in the sample. The chain recombines TRBV28 with TRBJ2-1; 9 bases are shared with TRBD2. V shed 3 bases, J shed 7 bases, and the junction held 4 bases outside the gene matches. The CDR3 loop spans 14 amino acids. Germline assignment: CDR1 MDHEN and CDR2 SYDVKM. The CDR3 sequence is CASSLGTSRNEQFF. The CDR3 nucleotides read TGTGCCAGCAGTTTGGGGACTAGCAGGAATGAGCAGTTCTTC.

The chain has TRBV14 and TRBJ2-5, with 7 bases aligning to TRBD1. The length of the CDR3 is 15 residues. CDR1 SGHDN and CDR2 FVKESK come from the germline V gene. J gave up 4 bases and V 4 bases, and 9 bases lay outside the gene matches. The CDR3 sequence is CASSPRQGRRETQYF. The CDR3 DNA reads as TGTGCCAGCAGCCCCCGACAGGGTCGCCGAGAGACCCAGTACTTC.

This chain connects TRBV23-1 to TRBJ1-6; TRBD1 agrees at 7 bases. TRBV23-1 is sorted into the ORF group, with uncertain function. The length of the CDR3 is 14 residues. Trimming at V came to 5 bases and at J to 5 bases, leaving 3 bases not matched to a gene. CDR3 protein: CASSKQGHNSPLHF. The CDR3 DNA follows: TGCGCCAGCAGTAAACAGGGGCATAATTCACCCCTCCACTTT.

The V gene is TRBV5-1, the J gene TRBJ1-6, with 11 bases identical to TRBD1. This CDR3 has 18 amino acids. J lost 0 bases, V lost 5 bases, and 7 bases had no gene match. Looked up from germline, CDR1 is SGHRS and CDR2 is YFSETQ. The CDR3 coding sequence is TGCGCCAGCAGTCCCGGACAGGGGGCCAACTCCTATAATTCACCCCTCCACTTT. Protein product: CASSPGQGANSYNSPLHF.

The rearrangement uses TRBV11-1 and TRBJ2-7; D perhaps matches TRBD2 (6 bases). Looked up from germline, CDR1 is SGHAT and CDR2 is FQDESV (reference sequence). Between the trimmed V and J ends, which lost 7 bases and 3 bases, there was a span of 25 bases. The CDR3 is 17 amino acids. The CDR3 here is CASKFGAGNPGDYEQYF. The CDR3 nucleotides read TGTGCCAGCAAATTTGGGGCGGGAAATCCCGGGGACTACGAGCAGTACTTC.

The chain uses TRBV20-1 and TRBJ2-7; D tentatively reads TRBD1 or TRBD2 (5 bases each). The germline V and J ends were trimmed by 5 bases and 6 bases, with 11 bases remaining between them. The CDR3 is 11 residues long. Germline V gene sequence: CDR1 DFQATT, CDR2 SNEGSKA (reference sequence). The CDR3 nucleotides are TGCAGTGCTGGGGGTCCGGGCGAGCAGTACTTC. Translating gives CSAGGPGEQYF.

A few counts support this clone. The chain employs TRBV6-5 and TRBJ2-6; D call uncertain. Germline V lookup: CDR1 MNHEY, CDR2 SVGAGI. V dropped 8 bases and J dropped 0 bases, with 8 bases sitting between them. The CDR3 spans 14 residues. This CDR3 reads CASGKVSGANVLTF. The CDR3 DNA sequence: TGTGCCAGCGGGAAGGTCTCTGGGGCCAACGTCCTGACTTTC.